This T cell receptor (beta chain) was recorded in a study of blood T cells in healthy people across ages. Study results and caveats: Strongly correlated with naive T cell percentage was TCR beta diversity. Roughly linearly, TCR beta diversity per million T cells fell as age increased. The authors considered diversity estimates from one million T cells to be underestimates.

Then a second PCR, running about 6 to 12 cycles, was carried out with a sample-barcoded 5' primer and a J-beta primer mix. Each of the cDNA molecules was tagged by a template-switch adaptor with 12 random nucleotides. TCRdb called the 5' RACE reads again in MiXCR, with one record for every CDR3 protein. The data contain around 650,000 distinct CDR3 sequences, 32% of them singletons. With respect to this clonotype: Its cognate antigen is unknown. With a much larger clone just one base away, this may be a read error.

V lost 4 bases, J lost 3 bases, and 16 bases lay in between. Germline CDR1 SGDLS, CDR2 YYNGEE. This CDR3 is 15 amino acids long. The specimen was blood. V is TRBV9 and J is TRBJ1-2, with D perhaps matching TRBD1 (5 bases). The receptor's source is a woman of 80 years or more in good health. DNA for the CDR3: TGTGCCAGCAGCCCCCGCGCGGAGACAGACTATGGCTACACCTTC. Its translation is CASSPRAETDYGYTF.